This T cell receptor beta chain was captured by sequencing in a study of CD8+CD57+ T cells in acquired aplastic anemia. Findings and caveats of the study: Researchers report that about 28 CD8+ CDR3 sequences appeared in both patients and controls. CD8+ Simpson's diversity did not differ significantly between patients and controls.

To note about this clonotype: Its antigen is unidentified.

It was patients with CD8+CD57+ cell expansion by flow cytometry who were chosen for sequencing. When blood sampling took place, the patients had received no therapy. The germline CDR1 and CDR2 sequences are DFQATT and SNEGSKA (reference sequence). This CDR3 comprises 15 residues. The ends lost 2 bases at V and 13 bases at J; junction bases unmatched: 16. It was genomic DNA that served as the template for profiling TCR beta VDJ and CDR3. TCRdb ran MiXCR on the reads and lists one entry per CDR3 protein. The sample records some 98,000 distinct CDR3 sequences, about 67% being singletons. The sequenced sample was sorted CD4+, CD8+, or CD8+CD57+ T cells (not recorded which) from PBMCs. The rearrangement uses TRBV20-1 and TRBJ2-1; 8 positions agree with TRBD2. The source is a human donor with aplastic anemia. The chain's CDR3 is CSARPIGTSGTFQFF. The DNA of the CDR3 is TGCAGTGCTAGACCAATCGGGACTAGTGGGACATTTCAGTTCTTC.